This T cell receptor beta chain is from a study of blood T cell repertoires in COVID-19. The wider study: Some COVID-19 samples were acute and others convalescent; all came from the United States, Italy and Spain. In each case, the material was cDNA or gDNA derived from T cells, B-cell-depleted T cells, or PBMCs.

Germline V gene sequence: CDR1 MGHDK, CDR2 SYGVNS. J lost 2 bases, V lost 3 bases, and 6 bases had no gene match. The CDR3 length is 17 residues. Original handling: Reference gene primer amplification gave nucleated cell count estimates. Assay: immunoSEQ multiplex PCR; the TCRdb copy retains only in-frame clones and omits some. V and J calls and clone size are as listed in that table; D and trimming were resolved from the DNA. The sample lists over 200,000 clones, 85% to 90% occurring once. The Seattle patients, enrolled during active infection, were followed longitudinally. Source material: peripheral blood. V gene TRBV25-1 combines with J gene TRBJ2-5; 13 nucleotides line up with TRBD2. The source is a man in his fifties or sixties with COVID-19, enrolled during active disease. CDR3 in amino acids: CASSDPGLAGVQETQYF. CDR3 in DNA: TGTGCCAGCAGTGACCCAGGACTAGCGGGGGTTCAAGAGACCCAGTACTTC.